The next 23 T cell receptor beta chains were all read from a single sample in a study of post-analysis software for immune sequencing data (dated by TCRdb to 2014 to 2015). Library preparation used PCR. Sequencing was carried out with an Illumina HiSeq 2500. Unique molecular identifiers were incorporated into TCR beta cDNA libraries to reduce PCR and sequencing biases. TCRdb reprocessing: public reads trimmed at Q25 with fastp, clones called with MiXCR, in-frame beta chains kept. Under each unique CDR3 protein, matching rows form one entry showing the most common genes and DNA. This sample gives approximately 730,000 distinct CDR3 sequences in total; approximately 44% of them show up just once. The ten largest clonotypes hold roughly 4.4% of the sample. No cognate antigen is known for these TCRs. Summary of the overall study and its limitations: Four or five TRBV segments, including TRBV5-6, TRBV5-1 and TRBV20-1, were significantly more frequent in patients than controls.

Sequenced sample: blood. These receptors were taken from a girl aged 10-17 years with multiple sclerosis.

CDR3 in amino acids: CASSVRRHQSSYEQYF. CDR3 DNA sequence: TGTGCCAGCAGCGTACGCAGGCACCAATCCTCCTACGAGCAGTACTTC. This chain links TRBV9 with TRBJ2-7; D is uncertain. Germline CDR1 reads SGDLS; CDR2 reads YYNGEE. The CDR3 loop spans 16 amino acids. Trimming left V 1 base short and J 0 bases short, with 14 bases between.

This rearrangement joins TRBV4-3 to TRBJ2-3, with TRBD2 matching 14 bases. This CDR3 is 16 amino acids long. The V and J ends lost 5 bases and 5 bases, in that order; junction bases with no gene match: 6. Germline V lookup: CDR1 LGHNA, CDR2 YSLEER. Written as DNA, the CDR3 is TGCGCCAGCAGCGCGGGACTAGCGGGAGAAATAGATACGCAGTATTTT. Translation: CASSAGLAGEIDTQYF.

V usage is TRBV20-1 and J usage is TRBJ2-1, with D unresolved. The V and J ends lost 4 bases and 0 bases respectively, with 10 bases between them. The CDR3 loop spans 14 amino acids. CDR1 DFQATT and CDR2 SNEGSKA come from the germline V gene (reference sequence). DNA for the CDR3: TGCAGTGCTACAGAACTCGCCTCCTACAATGAGCAGTTCTTC. It is translated as CSATELASYNEQFF.

The CDR3 is CASSQEIASSGNTIYF. The CDR3 coding sequence is TGCGCCAGCAGCCAAGAAATAGCGTCATCTGGAAACACCATATATTTT. The rearrangement links TRBV4-1 to TRBJ1-3; no definite D call. The CDR3 is made up of 16 amino acids. Germline V gene sequence: CDR1 MGHRA, CDR2 YSYEKL. V gave up 0 bases and J gave up 1 base, with 10 bases separating them.

The chain employs TRBV20-1 and TRBJ2-3; D is unclear. The germline V gene encodes CDR1 DFQATT and CDR2 SNEGSKA (reference sequence). This CDR3 contains 13 residues. V shed 3 bases and J shed 1 base, with 8 bases lying between them. DNA for the CDR3: TGCAGTGCTAGCTTCCGGGGCACAGATACGCAGTATTTT. Protein: CSASFRGTDTQYF.

V is TRBV12-3 or TRBV12-4 and J is TRBJ2-7; no firm D call. The assigned J gene may be wrong: the sequence end matches TRBJ2-5 better. The CDR3 contains 16 residues. Here the CDR3 reads CASSSPLRRREETQYF. DNA of the CDR3: TGTGCCAGCAGTTCCCCCCTCCGTAGGAGAGAAGAGACCCAGTACTTC.

The sample holds a few counts of this clonotype. The chain combines TRBV12-3 or TRBV12-4 with TRBJ2-7; perhaps TRBD2 as D (5 bases). The V end was cut by 1 base, the J end by 6 bases, with 10 bases between. The CDR3 runs to 13 residues. The CDR3 spells CASSLGEIVEQYF. CDR3 in DNA: TGTGCCAGCAGTTTAGGGGAGATAGTCGAGCAGTACTTC.

The J gene is TRBJ1-4, the V gene TRBV2, with D perhaps TRBD1 (5 bases). Germline V gene data show CDR1 as SNHLY and CDR2 as FYNNEI. CDR3 size: 11 residues. The germline V and J ends were trimmed by 1 base and 16 bases, with 10 bases remaining between them. The CDR3 spells CASSEGGFQFF. The CDR3 DNA sequence: TGTGCCAGCAGTGAAGGGGGGTTCCAGTTTTTT.

The chain employs TRBV4-3 and TRBJ1-3; no definite D call. Trimming took 0 bases from V and 3 from J, leaving 9 bases between them. The CDR3 has 15 amino acids. The germline gives CDR1 LGHNA, CDR2 YSLEER. CDR3 coding DNA: TGCGCCAGCAGCCAAGATACGGGGAATGGAAACACCATATATTTT. Translated, it gives CASSQDTGNGNTIYF.

This sequence joins TRBV15 and TRBJ2-1, with 13 positions matching TRBD2. The germline CDR1 and CDR2 sequences are LNHNV and YYDKDF (reference sequence). This CDR3 contains 17 residues. The ends lost 4 bases at V and 5 bases at J; junction bases unmatched: 8. DNA of the CDR3: TGTGCCACCAGCAAACTAGCGGGAGGGCCGGGTAACAATGAGCAGTTCTTC. Protein product: CATSKLAGGPGNNEQFF. Combining the CDR3 with reference TRBV15 and TRBJ2-1 gives the whole variable domain DAMVIQNPRYQVTQFGKPVTLSCSQTLNHNVMYWYQQKSSQAPKLLFHYYDKDFNNEADTPDNFQSRRPNTSFCFLDIRSPGLGDTAMYLCATSKLAGGPGNNEQFFGPGTRLTVL.

The chain recombines TRBV7-9 with TRBJ2-3; 7 bases fit TRBD2. V lost 7 bases and J lost 3; bases outside the gene matches: 10. The CDR3 sequence is 15 residues long. CDR1 is SEHNR and CDR2 is FQNEAQ in the germline V gene (reference sequence). As DNA, the CDR3 is TGTGCCAGCACCTCGAGCGGGGATTGGACAGATACGCAGTATTTT. Its translation is CASTSSGDWTDTQYF. The whole variable domain, filled in from reference TRBV7-9 and TRBJ2-3, reads DTGVSQNPRHKITKRGQNVTFRCDPISEHNRLYWYRQTLGQGPEFLTYFQNEAQLEKSRLLSDRFSAERPKGSFSTLEIQRTEQGDSAMYLCASTSSGDWTDTQYFGPGTRLTVL.

CDR3 sequence: CASSLHPTGIGTDTQYF. The CDR3 bases are TGTGCCAGCAGCCTCCACCCGACAGGGATTGGGACAGATACGCAGTATTTT. The V and J genes are TRBV7-8 and TRBJ2-3, with TRBD1 identical over 7 bases. Germline CDR1 and CDR2: SGHVS and FQNEAQ. With V trimmed by 5 bases and J by 3 bases, 14 bases remained unmatched. The CDR3 loop spans 17 amino acids.

As for this clonotype: Since no conserved phenylalanine or tryptophan closes the CDR3, a read error is the likely cause. The chain has TRBV29-1 and TRBJ2-1, with D possibly being TRBD2 (5 bases). Germline assignment: CDR1 SQVTM and CDR2 ANQGSEA. Trimming removed 0 bases at V and 4 bases at J, with 19 bases between. The CDR3 is made up of 17 amino acids. The CDR3 reads CSVEDREPRGTYNEQFC. CDR3 sequence (DNA): TGCAGCGTTGAAGATAGGGAGCCCCGGGGAACTTACAATGAGCAGTTCTGC.

J is TRBJ2-1 and V is TRBV7-9; possibly TRBD2 for D (5 bases). CDR3 length: 17 residues. The germline CDR1 and CDR2 sequences are SEHNR and FQNEAQ (reference sequence). Trimming left V 5 bases short and J 7 bases short, with 24 bases between. The CDR3 is CASSPIPLGYRLNEQFF. The DNA of the CDR3 is TGTGCCAGCAGCCCCATCCCACTAGGGTATCGCTTGAATGAGCAGTTCTTC.

The CDR3 coding sequence is TGCAGTGCTTCCTCCTACCCGGGACAGACAGATACGCAGTATTTT. Protein: CSASSYPGQTDTQYF. The rearrangement links TRBV20-1 to TRBJ2-3, with 7 bases that match TRBD1. The germline V gene encodes CDR1 DFQATT and CDR2 SNEGSKA (reference sequence). The CDR3 runs 15 residues. The ends lost 5 bases at V and 3 bases at J; junction bases unmatched: 11.

CDR3 amino acids: CAISGGKAAYEQYF. The DNA of the CDR3 is TGTGCCATCAGTGGGGGCAAAGCGGCCTACGAGCAGTACTTC. The chain couples TRBV10-3 to TRBJ2-7; D tentatively fits TRBD1 or TRBD2 (5 bases each). The germline V gene encodes CDR1 ENHRY and CDR2 SYGVKD. V lost 4 bases and J 2 bases, leaving 12 bases between the germline ends. This CDR3 region has 14 residues.

This clonotype was found a few times. The chain carries TRBV24-1 and TRBJ2-3; 9 bases are a match to TRBD2. In germline, CDR1 is KGHDR, CDR2 SFDVKD. J lost 6 bases, V lost 1 base, and 13 bases had no gene match. The CDR3 is made up of 18 amino acids. The CDR3 loop is CATSDFPMGAGGRDTQYF. CDR3 nucleotide sequence: TGTGCCACCAGTGATTTTCCCATGGGAGCGGGAGGTCGGGATACGCAGTATTTT.

The chain joins TRBV29-1 to TRBJ2-1; D ambiguous. The germline V gene encodes CDR1 SQVTM and CDR2 ANQGSEA. The CDR3 runs to 11 residues. The V end was cut by 6 bases, the J end by 3 bases, with 6 bases between. Written as DNA, the CDR3 is TGCAGCGTCCCACTCTACAATGAGCAGTTCTTC. The encoded protein is CSVPLYNEQFF.

This clonotype showed up just a few times. The J gene is TRBJ1-2, the V gene TRBV6-5; 7 nucleotides match TRBD1. The trim removed 5 bases at V and 7 bases at J, leaving 7 bases unmatched. The germline V gene has CDR1 MNHEY and CDR2 SVGAGI. The CDR3 covers 13 residues. The CDR3 protein is CASSADRVGGYTF. The CDR3 region has the DNA TGTGCCAGCAGTGCCGACAGGGTCGGTGGCTACACCTTC.

This clonotype has only a few counts. The gene calls are TRBV7-3 and TRBJ2-7, with D possibly being TRBD2 (5 bases). Near its end, the DNA agrees better with TRBJ2-5, so the J call may be wrong. Germline lookup yields CDR1 SGHTA and CDR2 FQGTGA. This CDR3 has 14 amino acids. The CDR3 sequence is CASSPMAGQETQYF. The DNA for the CDR3 is TGTGCCAGCAGCCCCATGGCGGGCCAAGAGACCCAGTACTTC.

The V gene is TRBV29-1, the J gene TRBJ2-7; 8 bases agree with TRBD1. V shed 1 base and J 2 bases; nucleotides not matched to a gene: 1. This CDR3 contains 13 residues. CDR1 and CDR2 (germline): SQVTM, ANQGSEA. CDR3 bases: TGCAGCGTTGAAGGGACAGGGCCCTACGAGCAGTACTTC. This encodes CSVEGTGPYEQYF.

With regard to this clonotype: The junction and the germline gene differ at one end; a read error may be behind it. This chain connects TRBV12-3 or TRBV12-4 to TRBJ1-2; D gene uncertain. CDR3 length: 13 residues. The CDR3 is CVSSSSGNYGYTF. CDR3 nucleotide sequence: TGTGTCAGCAGTTCATCCGGGAACTATGGCTACACCTTC.

The chain recombines TRBV7-2 with TRBJ2-1, with 12 positions matching TRBD2. V lost 4 bases and J lost 3; bases outside the gene matches: 10. This CDR3 has 18 residues. CDR1 and CDR2 from the germline V gene are SGHTA and FQGNSA. CDR3 residues: CASSSWIPSGRDYNEQFF. The CDR3 DNA follows: TGTGCCAGCAGCTCCTGGATCCCTAGCGGGAGGGACTACAATGAGCAGTTCTTC.